One T cell receptor (beta chain) is described in this entry. The RNA, 0.5 to 1 ug, was put through reverse transcription using random hexamers. A single record per CDR3 protein comes from TCRdb applying MiXCR to the immunoSEQ multiplex PCR reads. The sample shows 75,000 to 95,000 distinct CDR3 sequences, around 95% of them seen only once. These data are taken from a study of CD8 T cells in Susac syndrome. The CDR3 has 10 amino acids. The V gene lost 4 bases and the J gene lost 8 bases, with 3 bases spanning the gap. Sequencing of TCR beta was performed on blood CD8+ T cells and on blood CD4+ T cells. The V gene is TRBV12-3 or TRBV12-4, the J gene TRBJ2-1; D is uncertain. Sequenced input: CD8+ T cells from PBMCs. This receptor was taken from a human donor with Susac syndrome. In nucleotides, the CDR3 is TGTGCCAGCAGTTCCTATGAGCAGTTCTTC. It specifies CASSSYEQFF.